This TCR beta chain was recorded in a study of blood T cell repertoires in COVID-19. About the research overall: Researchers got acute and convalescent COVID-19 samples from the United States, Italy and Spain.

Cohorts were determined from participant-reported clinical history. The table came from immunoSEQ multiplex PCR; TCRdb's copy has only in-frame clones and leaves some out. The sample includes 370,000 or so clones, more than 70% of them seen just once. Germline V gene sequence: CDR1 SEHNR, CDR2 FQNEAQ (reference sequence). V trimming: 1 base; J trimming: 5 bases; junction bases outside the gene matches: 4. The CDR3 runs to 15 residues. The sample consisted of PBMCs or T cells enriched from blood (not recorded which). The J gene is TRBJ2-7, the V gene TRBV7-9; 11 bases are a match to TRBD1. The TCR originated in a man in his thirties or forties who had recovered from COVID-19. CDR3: CASSLERTGGHEQYF. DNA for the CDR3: TGTGCCAGCAGCTTAGAACGGACAGGGGGCCACGAGCAGTACTTC.